These 4 T cell receptor beta chains share one sample of origin, sequenced in a study of CD8 T cells in ankylosing spondylitis. General study findings and limits: A TCR beta motif of 8 or 9 highly homologous variants appeared characteristic of ankylosing spondylitis blood.

No antigens are known for them. From the 5' RACE reads, TCRdb called clonotypes with MiXCR, one entry per CDR3 protein. The repertoire holds under 150,000 distinct CDR3 sequences, with 15% to 20% as singletons. Sequencing was carried out using blood, either unsorted or a sorted T cell fraction (not recorded which). Source of these receptors: a male donor with ankylosing spondylitis.

This clonotype has a handful of counts. The chain uses TRBV5-1 and TRBJ2-3, with D possibly being TRBD1 (6 bases). Trimming removed 4 bases from V and 0 bases from J, with 12 bases in between. The CDR3 contains 15 residues. In germline, CDR1 is SGHRS, CDR2 YFSETQ. CDR3 nucleotides: TGCGCCAGCAGCCGCCCGGACAGCAGCACAGATACGCAGTATTTT. This codes for CASSRPDSSTDTQYF. The entire variable domain, with the rest obtained from reference TRBV5-1 and TRBJ2-3, is as follows: KAGVTQTPRYLIKTRGQQVTLSCSPISGHRSVSWYQQTPGQGLQFLFEYFSETQRNKGNFPGRFSGRQFSNSRSEMNVSTLELGDSALYLCASSRPDSSTDTQYFGPGTRLTVL.

The chain recombines TRBV20-1 with TRBJ1-1, with D unclear. The germline V gene has CDR1 DFQATT and CDR2 SNEGSKA (reference sequence). This CDR3 is 15 amino acids long. V lost 2 bases and J 0 bases, leaving 13 bases between the germline ends. CDR3 sequence: CSARLERVMNTEAFF. The CDR3 DNA is TGCAGTGCTAGACTAGAAAGGGTAATGAACACTGAAGCTTTCTTT.

This clonotype was seen more than once but under ten times. The CDR3 reads CASSFWVTNTGELFF. CDR3 nucleotides: TGTGCCAGCAGTTTTTGGGTGACGAACACCGGGGAGCTGTTTTTT. This sequence joins TRBV28 and TRBJ2-2; D is ambiguous. This CDR3 spans 15 amino acids. The V end was cut by 3 bases, the J end by 0 bases, with 8 bases between. Germline CDR1 reads MDHEN; CDR2 reads SYDVKM. The full variable domain, in which reference TRBV28 and TRBJ2-2 provide the parts outside the CDR3, is DVKVTQSSRYLVKRTGEKVFLECVQDMDHENMFWYRQDPGLGLRLIYFSYDVKMKEKGDIPEGYSVSREKKERFSLILESASTNQTSMYLCASSFWVTNTGELFFGEGSRLTVL.

This clonotype was counted a few times. The chain couples TRBV7-3 to TRBJ2-7; D is possibly TRBD1 (6 bases). This CDR3 is 19 amino acids long. V was shortened by 4 bases and J by 0 bases, with 25 bases between the two germline ends. The germline V gene encodes CDR1 SGHTA and CDR2 FQGTGA. CDR3 in DNA: TGTGCCAGCAGCTCCACCGGGACAACAACTGCTCGAAGCTCCTACGAGCAGTACTTC. This translates into CASSSTGTTTARSSYEQYF.